These 2 T cell receptor beta chains share one sample of origin, sequenced in a study of cytomegalovirus exposure and HLA in healthy donors. PCR amplification relied on 60 Vbeta primers (plus 13 Jbeta primers). Profiling relied on immunoSEQ multiplex PCR, and the TCRdb table lists in-frame clones only, not all of them. Of 150,000 to 200,000 clones listed, around 78% are singletons. Specimen: PBMCs. These receptors were obtained from a middle-aged woman in good health and CMV-seronegative.

This rearrangement joins TRBV7-6 to TRBJ2-7, with D tentatively TRBD1 (5 bases). The CDR3 length is 14 residues. Trimming left V 0 bases short and J 1 base short, with 7 bases between. Germline CDR1 SGHVS, CDR2 FNYEAQ. The CDR3 region is CASSLAPGSYEQYF. DNA for the CDR3: TGTGCCAGCAGCTTAGCGCCAGGGTCCTACGAGCAGTACTTC.

The rearrangement joins TRBV2 to TRBJ2-5, with 8 bases aligning to TRBD1. The closer fit of TRBJ2-7 to the DNA end suggests the J call may be wrong. CDR1 and CDR2 from the germline V gene are SNHLY and FYNNEI. CDR3 length: 15 amino acids. DNA of the CDR3: TGTGCCAGCAGAGCACAGGGGGACAGCTCCTACGAGCAGTACTTC. It codes for CASRAQGDSSYEQYF.